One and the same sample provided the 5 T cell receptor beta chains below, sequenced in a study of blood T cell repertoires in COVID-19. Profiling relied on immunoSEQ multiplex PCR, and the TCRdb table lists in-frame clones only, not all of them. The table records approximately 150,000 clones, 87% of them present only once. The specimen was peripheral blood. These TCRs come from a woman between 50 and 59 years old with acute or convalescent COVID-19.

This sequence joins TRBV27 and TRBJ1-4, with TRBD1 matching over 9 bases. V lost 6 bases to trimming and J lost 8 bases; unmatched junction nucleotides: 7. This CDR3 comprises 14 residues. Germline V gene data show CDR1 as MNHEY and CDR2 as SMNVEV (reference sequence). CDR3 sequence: CASRLQGAGEKLFF. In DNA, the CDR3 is TGTGCCAGCAGGCTACAGGGGGCGGGCGAAAAACTGTTTTTT.

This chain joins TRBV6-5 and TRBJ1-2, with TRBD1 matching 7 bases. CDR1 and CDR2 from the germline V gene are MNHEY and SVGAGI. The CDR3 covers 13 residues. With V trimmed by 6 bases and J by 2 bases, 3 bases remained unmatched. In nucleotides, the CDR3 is TGTGCCAGCAGACCGGGACAGAACTATGGCTACACCTTC. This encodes CASRPGQNYGYTF.

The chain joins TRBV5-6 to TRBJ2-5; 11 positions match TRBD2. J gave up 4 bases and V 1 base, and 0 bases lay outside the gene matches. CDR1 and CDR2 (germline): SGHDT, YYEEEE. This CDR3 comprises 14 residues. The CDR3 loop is CASSLTSGRETQYF. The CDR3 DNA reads TGTGCCAGCAGCTTGACTAGCGGGAGAGAGACCCAGTACTTC.

The DNA of the CDR3 is TGTGCCAGCAGCCGGACTAGCGGCCTCACAGATACGCAGTATTTT. Amino acids: CASSRTSGLTDTQYF. The chain is built from TRBV5-4 and TRBJ2-3, with 10 bases lining up with TRBD2. V trimming: 4 bases; J trimming: 2 bases; junction bases outside the gene matches: 4. The germline V gene has CDR1 SGHNT and CDR2 YYREEE (reference sequence). There are 15 residues in the CDR3.

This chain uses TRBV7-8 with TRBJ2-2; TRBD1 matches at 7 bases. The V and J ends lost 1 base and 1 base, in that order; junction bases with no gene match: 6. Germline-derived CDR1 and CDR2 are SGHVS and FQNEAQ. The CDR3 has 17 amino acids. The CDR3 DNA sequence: TGTGCCAGCAGCTTAGGAAGGGACAGATTGAACACCGGGGAGCTGTTTTTT. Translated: CASSLGRDRLNTGELFF.